Shown below are 8 T cell receptor beta chains from a single sample sequenced in a study of T cell responses to AZD1222 COVID-19 vaccine. Measured with immunoSEQ multiplex PCR; TCRdb has only the in-frame clones, and not every one. Of roughly 70,000 clones in the sample, roughly 90% were seen once. Sequencing used peripheral blood, obtained on day 0 of AZD1222 vaccination. Source of these receptors: an adult in good health.

This chain links TRBV12-2 with TRBJ2-7. TRBV12-2 is described as a pseudogene. The CDR3 contains 17 residues. The CDR3 DNA follows: TGTGCAAGTCGCTCTCGAACCGAGGACGTGCGACCCTACGAGCAGTACTTC. This encodes CASRSRTEDVRPYEQYF.

CDR3: CASSYSTGVDREQYF. The CDR3 region has the DNA TGTGCCAGCAGTTACTCGACAGGGGTGGACCGCGAGCAGTACTTC. The chain carries TRBV6-5 and TRBJ2-7; 8 nucleotides match TRBD1. Germline CDR1 reads MNHEY; CDR2 reads SVGAGI. J lost 6 bases, V lost 0 bases, and 7 bases had no gene match. The CDR3 sequence is 15 residues long.

The chain links TRBV3-1 (or the pseudogene TRBV3-2) to TRBJ2-7; TRBD2 matches at 11 bases. Germline CDR1 reads LGHDT; CDR2 reads YNNKEL (reference sequence). The length of the CDR3 is 16 residues. The V and J ends lost 4 bases and 5 bases, in that order; junction bases with no gene match: 10. This chain's CDR3 is CASSLLAGGSPDEQYF. The CDR3 DNA follows: TGTGCCAGCAGCCTCCTAGCGGGAGGCTCTCCCGACGAGCAGTACTTC.

V usage is TRBV30 and J usage is TRBJ2-5, with D perhaps matching TRBD1 (5 bases). V was shortened by 4 bases and J by 1 base, with 16 bases between the two germline ends. The CDR3 is made up of 15 amino acids. Germline assignment: CDR1 GTSNPN and CDR2 SVGIG (reference sequence). CDR3 sequence: CAWTWGSRPQETQYF. The DNA for the CDR3 is TGTGCCTGGACGTGGGGCAGCCGCCCCCAAGAGACCCAGTACTTC.

The chain is built from TRBV7-9 and TRBJ2-6, with D uncertain. V dropped 4 bases and J dropped 0 bases, with 7 bases sitting between them. The CDR3 covers 15 residues. Germline values: CDR1 SEHNR, CDR2 FQNEAQ (reference sequence). The CDR3 nucleotides read TGTGCCAGCAGCTCTCTGAACTCTGGGGCCAACGTCCTGACTTTC. This sequence encodes CASSSLNSGANVLTF.

The V gene is TRBV2, the J gene TRBJ1-4; TRBD1 matches 7 bases. With 6 bases clipped from V and 8 bases from J, the junction kept 6 bases outside the gene matches. The CDR3 loop spans 13 amino acids. The V gene's germline CDR1 is SNHLY and CDR2 FYNNEI. The CDR3 coding sequence is TGTGCCAGCAGGGCCGAGACAGGGGAAAAACTGTTTTTT. It yields the protein CASRAETGEKLFF.

The chain has TRBV3-1 (or the pseudogene TRBV3-2) and TRBJ2-6; D ambiguous. The CDR3 extends over 15 amino acids. The germline V gene encodes CDR1 LGHDT and CDR2 YNNKEL (reference sequence). V was cut by 0 bases and J by 0 bases, with 3 bases left in between. The CDR3 bases are TGTGCCAGCAGCCAAGACGCCTCTGGGGCCAACGTCCTGACTTTC. It yields the protein CASSQDASGANVLTF.

This clone was seen once. V is TRBV5-1 and J is TRBJ1-5; D gene uncertain. V dropped 3 bases and J dropped 0 bases, with 4 bases sitting between them. The CDR3 is 13 residues long. Germline V CDR1 and CDR2: SGHRS, YFSETQ. CDR3 nucleotide sequence: TGCGCCAGCAGCTACGATAGCAATCAGCCCCAGCATTTT. It is translated as CASSYDSNQPQHF.